This is a list of T cell receptor beta chains from one sample in a study of beta chain features in type 1 diabetes. Using immunoSEQ multiplex PCR, the repertoire was profiled, and TCRdb retains in-frame clones only, with some absent. The sample lists some 150,000 clones; roughly 11% were seen once. Material: central memory CD4+ T cells from blood. The origin of the receptors is a man between 18 and 35 years old in good health. Both conserved end residues are part of each CDR3. The order of the fields is CDR3 length, D gene, J gene, clone size, V gene, CDR3 protein, CDR3 DNA. D genes are given only for firm matches. The size field is filled for only some rows; it gives once, few, many or a size class.

12	TRBD1	TRBJ2-7	few	TRBV5-1	CASSRDSYEQYF	TGCGCCAGCAGCCGGGACAGTTACGAGCAGTACTTC
18	TRBD2	TRBJ2-3	NA	TRBV9	CASSVESSGRAPPDTQYF	TGTGCCAGCAGCGTAGAATCCAGCGGGAGGGCCCCGCCAGATACGCAGTATTTT
15	NA	TRBJ2-7	many	TRBV7-2	CASQEASAGIYEQYF	TGTGCCAGCCAGGAGGCGAGCGCAGGAATCTACGAGCAGTACTTC
13	NA	TRBJ2-1	many	TRBV9	CASSLQGYNEQFF	TGTGCCAGCAGCTTACAGGGTTACAATGAGCAGTTCTTC
15	TRBD2	TRBJ2-1	NA	TRBV15	CATKALAGLDNEQFF	TGTGCCACCAAAGCCCTAGCGGGATTGGACAATGAGCAGTTCTTC
13	TRBD2	TRBJ2-1	NA	TRBV5-4	CASNLAGPDEQFF	TGTGCCAGCAACTTAGCGGGACCGGATGAGCAGTTCTTC
13	TRBD1	TRBJ2-7	NA	TRBV7-3	CASSKDRAYEQYF	TGTGCCAGCAGCAAGGACAGGGCCTACGAGCAGTACTTC
15	TRBD2	TRBJ2-7	many	TRBV7-2	CASRLAGGAAYEQYF	TGTGCCAGCAGACTAGCCGGGGGGGCCGCGTACGAGCAGTACTTC
16	TRBD2	TRBJ2-1	few	TRBV5-1	CASSTGTSGGLNEQFF	TGCGCCAGCAGTACCGGGACTAGCGGGGGCCTCAATGAGCAGTTCTTC
12	NA	TRBJ2-1	NA	TRBV28	CASSSPKREQFF	TGTGCCAGCAGTTCCCCAAAGCGGGAGCAGTTCTTC
15	TRBD2	TRBJ2-1	NA	TRBV5-1	CASSASGLAGGKQFF	TGCGCCAGCAGCGCTTCCGGACTAGCGGGAGGAAAGCAGTTCTTC
12	NA	TRBJ2-5	NA	TRBV12-5	CASGPGSGAQYF	TGTGCTAGTGGTCCGGGGTCGGGGGCCCAGTACTTC
15	NA	TRBJ2-3	many	TRBV4-3	CASSQGAGSTDTQYF	TGCGCCAGCAGCCAAGGGGCTGGAAGTACAGATACGCAGTATTTT
12	NA	TRBJ2-5	NA	TRBV5-1	CASSFYTETQYF	TGCGCCAGCAGCTTCTATACAGAGACCCAGTACTTC
17	TRBD1	TRBJ1-1	few	TRBV11-2	CASSLGGGVLRNTEAFF	TGTGCCAGCAGCTTAGGAGGGGGCGTCCTCAGGAACACTGAAGCTTTCTTT
17	NA	TRBJ1-3	NA	TRBV13	CASSSRPGHKPGNTIYF	TGTGCCAGCAGCTCCCGCCCAGGCCACAAACCTGGAAACACCATATATTTT
17	TRBD2	TRBJ2-3	NA	TRBV27	CASSLRSSGGLPDTQYF	TGTGCCAGCAGTTTAAGGTCTAGCGGGGGCCTACCGGATACGCAGTATTTT
17	TRBD2	TRBJ2-4	NA	TRBV9	CASSVAGRDAAKNIQYF	TGTGCCAGCAGCGTAGCAGGGAGGGACGCGGCCAAAAACATTCAGTACTTC